These 9 T cell receptor beta chains were sequenced from one sample in a study of beta chain features in type 1 diabetes. Study results and caveats: For Type 1 diabetes patients, all four CD4+ subsets carried TCRB CDR3s that were moderately but significantly shorter.

Expressed TCRB transcripts were sequenced, since all the RNA that had been isolated was reverse transcribed. The method was immunoSEQ multiplex PCR; TCRdb's version includes in-frame clones alone and lacks a portion of them. The sample records about 340,000 clones, around 9.7% being singletons. Their cognate antigens are unknown. The sample was central memory CD4+ T cells from blood. The receptors were sampled from a young man with type 1 diabetes.

The V and J genes are TRBV6-1 and TRBJ1-1; 10 bases agree with TRBD1. This CDR3 has 13 residues. Germline V gene data show CDR1 as MNHNS and CDR2 as SASEGT. Unmatched junction bases numbered 4, after V lost 8 bases and J lost 4 bases. The CDR3 coding sequence is TGTGCCAGCGGGACAGGGGAGGGCACTGAAGCTTTCTTT. Its protein product is CASGTGEGTEAFF.

The chain combines TRBV6-5 with TRBJ2-1, with 7 nucleotides matching TRBD1. The J segment lost 3 bases and the V segment lost 6 bases, leaving 8 bases of the junction unmatched. Germline loops: CDR1 MNHEY, CDR2 SVGAGI. The CDR3 runs 15 residues. CDR3 sequence reads: CASSPSGTDYNEQFF. CDR3 DNA: TGTGCCAGCAGCCCCTCCGGGACAGACTACAATGAGCAGTTCTTC.

A few counts support this clone. The rearrangement joins TRBV18 to TRBJ2-5; D unresolved. Trimming took off 6 bases at V and 12 bases at J, with 17 bases between the two ends. Germline-derived CDR1 and CDR2 are KGHSH and LQKENI. The CDR3 is 12 residues long. The DNA of the CDR3 is TGTGCCAGCTCCCCCGATCCCGGGCAAAAGTACTTC. The encoded protein is CASSPDPGQKYF. The whole variable domain, remainder taken from reference TRBV18 and TRBJ2-5, is NAGVMQNPRHLVRRRGQEARLRCSPMKGHSHVYWYRQLPEEGLKFMVYLQKENIIDESGMPKERFSAEFPKEGPSILRIQQVVRGDSAAYFCASSPDPGQKYFGPGTRLLVL.

In this sample, this clone turned up a few times. The gene calls are TRBV7-9 and TRBJ1-5, with 7 bases lining up with TRBD1. Losses at the gene ends were 5 bases for V and 4 bases for J; bases not matched to a gene: 17. Germline assignment: CDR1 SEHNR and CDR2 FQNEAQ (reference sequence). The CDR3 sequence is 18 residues long. CDR3 nucleotide sequence: TGTGCCAGCAGCATGACAGGGTACGGGCTTATAGAGAATCAGCCCCAGCATTTT. It yields the protein CASSMTGYGLIENQPQHF.

This clone was observed a few times. The chain links TRBV29-1 to TRBJ1-5, with D tentatively TRBD1 (6 bases). Germline V lookup: CDR1 SQVTM, CDR2 ANQGSEA. There are 12 residues in the CDR3. V lost 7 bases to trimming and J lost 4 bases, with 11 bases between them. This CDR3 reads CSARRGNQPQHF. The CDR3 bases are TGCAGCGCCCGTAGGGGGAATCAGCCCCAGCATTTT.

This clone was seen more than once but under ten times. The chain has TRBV11-2 and TRBJ2-6; D remains ambiguous. The germline CDR1 and CDR2 sequences are SGHAT and FQNNGV. This CDR3 is built from 14 residues. V was cut by 5 bases and J by 0 bases, with 5 bases left in between. DNA of the CDR3: TGTGCCAGCAGCCTTACCTCTGGGGCCAACGTCCTGACTTTC. It yields the protein CASSLTSGANVLTF.

This clone was counted between two and nine times. The rearrangement joins TRBV4-1 to TRBJ2-3, with D perhaps TRBD2 (6 bases). V lost 0 bases, J lost 5 bases, and 21 bases lay in between. CDR1 is MGHRA, CDR2 YSYEKL, per germline. The CDR3 has 18 residues. CDR3 amino acids: CASSQDPPLGGVKDTQYF. DNA for the CDR3: TGCGCCAGCAGCCAAGATCCCCCCCTCGGCGGGGTGAAAGATACGCAGTATTTT.

This clone was detected many times. The chain combines TRBV5-1 with TRBJ2-7, with 7 bases aligning to TRBD1. J lost 3 bases, V lost 4 bases, and 7 bases had no gene match. The CDR3 spans 14 residues. The germline CDR1 and CDR2 sequences are SGHRS and YFSETQ. Written as DNA, the CDR3 is TGCGCCAGCAGCCCCGGACAGGATGTCTACGAGCAGTACTTC. It is translated as CASSPGQDVYEQYF.

The chain has TRBV5-5 and TRBJ1-6; tentatively, D is TRBD1 (5 bases). Per the germline V gene, CDR1 is SGHKS and CDR2 is YYEKEE (reference sequence). V lost 1 base and J lost 15, with 14 bases in between. CDR3 length: 13 residues. Here the CDR3 DNA reads TGTGCCAGCAGCTTGAGCAGGGTCGAACTCCTCCACTTT. Its translation: CASSLSRVELLHF.